This T cell receptor beta chain was retrieved from a study of blood T cell repertoires in COVID-19. Overall study: COVID-19 samples collected from the United States, Italy and Spain covered acute and convalescent phases.

Individuals drawn from about two dozen US areas were roughly 18 to 95 years old. The assay was immunoSEQ multiplex PCR, and TCRdb's table has in-frame clones only and misses some. The sample holds approximately 300,000 clones, 70% to 90% seen once. This CDR3 has 15 amino acids. The germline gives CDR1 SGDLS, CDR2 YYNGEE. V trimming: 3 bases; J trimming: 6 bases; junction bases outside the gene matches: 5. This clonotype was sampled from a woman in her twenties or thirties who had recovered from COVID-19. The rearrangement links TRBV9 to TRBJ1-4, with 10 bases that match TRBD1. Specimen: PBMCs or T cells enriched from blood (not recorded which). The CDR3 coding sequence is TGTGCCAGCAGCGAGACAGGGGGCGCGCATGAAAAACTGTTTTTT. Translated, it gives CASSETGGAHEKLFF. The whole variable domain, filled in from reference TRBV9 and TRBJ1-4, reads DSGVTQTPKHLITATGQRVTLRCSPRSGDLSVYWYQQSLDQGLQFLIQYYNGEERAKGNILERFSAQQFPDLHSELNLSSLELGDSALYFCASSETGGAHEKLFFGSGTQLSVL.